Described below is a single TCR beta chain sequence and its context. The record originates from a study of shared clonotypes between healthy human individuals. Germline CDR1 reads SQVTM; CDR2 reads ANQGSEA. V was shortened by 5 bases and J by 3 bases, with 14 bases between the two germline ends. CDR3 length equals 13 residues. Profiled with immunoSEQ multiplex PCR; TCRdb holds only in-frame clones, not every one. The table includes a few million clones, under 95% detected once. The chain recombines TRBV29-1 with TRBJ2-7, with a weak D call TRBD2 (5 bases). The sample was naive CD4+ T cells from PBMCs. The sample's subset: CD45RA+ positively selected. The TCR was taken from a man between 18 and 29 years old in good health. Some clones in this sample may be carry-over from other donors' samples. CDR3 amino acids: CSVLRGVRYEQYF. The CDR3, as DNA: TGCAGCGTTCTTCGGGGAGTCCGCTACGAGCAGTACTTC.